This TCR beta chain was recorded in a study of blood T cell repertoires in COVID-19. The authors' processing: Amplification with reference gene primers provided the estimates of nucleated cell counts. Sequencing was performed with immunoSEQ multiplex PCR; in TCRdb, only in-frame clones are kept and a portion is missing. V and J calls and clone size are as listed in that table; D and trimming were resolved from the DNA. In the table there are under 500,000 clones, 75% to 90% of which are singletons. Cohort assignment relied on participant-reported clinical history. Two consecutive negative NP/OP PCR tests, clearance, or resolved symptoms defined Cohort 3 recovery. The ends were cut back, 7 bases at V and 4 bases at J, with 16 bases in the middle. Germline V gene data show CDR1 as SQVTM and CDR2 as ANQGSEA. The CDR3 is 13 residues long.

The source is a man aged 30-40 years who had recovered from COVID-19. V and J are TRBV29-1 and TRBJ1-1; D not resolved. The material sequenced was PBMCs or T cells enriched from blood (not recorded which). CDR3 protein: CSGQPGSGTEAFF. For the CDR3, the DNA is TGCAGCGGTCAGCCGGGCAGCGGCACTGAAGCTTTCTTT. Using reference TRBV29-1 and TRBJ1-1 for the parts outside the CDR3, the full variable domain is SAVISQKPSRDICQRGTSLTIQCQVDSQVTMMFWYRQQPGQSLTLIATANQGSEATYESGFVIDKFPISRPNLTFSTLTVSNMSPEDSSIYLCSGQPGSGTEAFFGQGTRLTVV.